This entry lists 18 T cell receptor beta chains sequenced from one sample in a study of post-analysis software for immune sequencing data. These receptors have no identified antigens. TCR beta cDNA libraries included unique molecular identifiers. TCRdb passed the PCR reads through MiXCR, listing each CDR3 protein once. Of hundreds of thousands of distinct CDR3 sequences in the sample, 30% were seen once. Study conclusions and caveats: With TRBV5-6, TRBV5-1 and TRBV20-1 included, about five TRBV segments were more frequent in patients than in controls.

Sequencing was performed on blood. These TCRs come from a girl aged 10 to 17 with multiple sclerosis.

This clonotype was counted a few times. Here the CDR3 DNA reads TGTGCCAGCAGCTTAGAACAGGGAGGGATCACTGAAGCTTTCTTT. Translation: CASSLEQGGITEAFF. The chain employs TRBV5-6 and TRBJ1-1; TRBD1 might be the D (6 bases). V lost 2 bases to trimming and J lost 4 bases, with 15 bases between them. In germline, CDR1 is SGHDT, CDR2 YYEEEE. The CDR3 spans 15 residues. Full variable domain (remainder filled in from reference TRBV5-6 and TRBJ1-1): DAGVTQSPTHLIKTRGQQVTLRCSPKSGHDTVSWYQQALGQGPQFIFQYYEEEERQRGNFPDRFSGHQFPNYSSELNVNALLLGDSALYLCASSLEQGGITEAFFGQGTRLTVV.

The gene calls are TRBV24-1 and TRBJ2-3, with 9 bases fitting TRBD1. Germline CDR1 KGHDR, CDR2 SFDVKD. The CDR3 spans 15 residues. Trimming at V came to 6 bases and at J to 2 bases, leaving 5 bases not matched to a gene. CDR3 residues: CATSIGTGSTDTQYF. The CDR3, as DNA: TGTGCCACCAGTATCGGGACAGGGTCCACAGATACGCAGTATTTT.

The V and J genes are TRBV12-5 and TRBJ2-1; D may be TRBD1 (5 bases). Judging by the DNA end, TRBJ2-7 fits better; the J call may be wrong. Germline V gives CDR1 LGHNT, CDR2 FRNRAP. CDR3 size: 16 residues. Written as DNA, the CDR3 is TGTGCTAGTGGTCTCGACAGCCTGAGCTCCTACAATGAGCAGTACTTC. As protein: CASGLDSLSSYNEQYF.

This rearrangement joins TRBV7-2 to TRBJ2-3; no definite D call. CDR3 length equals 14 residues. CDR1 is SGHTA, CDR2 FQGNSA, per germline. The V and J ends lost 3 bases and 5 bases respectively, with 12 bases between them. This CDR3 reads CASSFGPDLDTQYF. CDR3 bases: TGTGCCAGCAGCTTCGGACCCGACTTAGATACGCAGTATTTT.

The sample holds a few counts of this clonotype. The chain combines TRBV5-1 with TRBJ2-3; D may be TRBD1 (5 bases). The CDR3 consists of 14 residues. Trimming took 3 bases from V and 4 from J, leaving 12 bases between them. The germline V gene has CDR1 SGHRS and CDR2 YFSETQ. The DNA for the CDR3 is TGCGCCAGCAGCTCGACCATAGGGGCAGATACGCAGTATTTT. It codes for CASSSTIGADTQYF.

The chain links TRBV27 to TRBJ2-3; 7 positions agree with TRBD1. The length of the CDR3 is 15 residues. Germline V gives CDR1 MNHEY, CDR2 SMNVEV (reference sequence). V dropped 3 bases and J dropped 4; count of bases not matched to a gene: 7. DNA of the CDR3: TGTGCCAGCAGTTTGACAGGGAGAGGTTCAGATACGCAGTATTTT. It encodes CASSLTGRGSDTQYF.

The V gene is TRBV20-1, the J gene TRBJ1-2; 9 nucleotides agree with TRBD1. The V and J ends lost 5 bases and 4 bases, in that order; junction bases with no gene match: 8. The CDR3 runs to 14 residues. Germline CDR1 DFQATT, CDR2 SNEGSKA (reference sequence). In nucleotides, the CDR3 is TGCAGTGCTCTCCGACAGGGGGGCGCCTATGGCTACACCTTC. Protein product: CSALRQGGAYGYTF.

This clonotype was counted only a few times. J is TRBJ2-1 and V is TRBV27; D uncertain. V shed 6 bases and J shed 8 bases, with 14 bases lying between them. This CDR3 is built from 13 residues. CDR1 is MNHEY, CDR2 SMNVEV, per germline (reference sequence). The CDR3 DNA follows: TGTGCCAGCAGGGAGTGGGTAGGATATGAGCAGTTCTTC. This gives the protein CASREWVGYEQFF.

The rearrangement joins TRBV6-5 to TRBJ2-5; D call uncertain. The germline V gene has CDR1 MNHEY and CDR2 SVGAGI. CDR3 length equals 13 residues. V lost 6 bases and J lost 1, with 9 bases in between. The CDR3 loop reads CASSYRFQETQYF. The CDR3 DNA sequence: TGTGCCAGCAGCTACAGATTCCAAGAGACCCAGTACTTC.

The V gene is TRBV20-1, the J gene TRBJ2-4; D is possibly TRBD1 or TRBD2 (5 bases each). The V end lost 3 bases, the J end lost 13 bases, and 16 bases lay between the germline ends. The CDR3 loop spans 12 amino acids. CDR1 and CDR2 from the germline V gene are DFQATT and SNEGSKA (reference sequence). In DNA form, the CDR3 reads TGCAGTGCTAGGACAGCCTCTACGGGGCAGTACTTC. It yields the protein CSARTASTGQYF.

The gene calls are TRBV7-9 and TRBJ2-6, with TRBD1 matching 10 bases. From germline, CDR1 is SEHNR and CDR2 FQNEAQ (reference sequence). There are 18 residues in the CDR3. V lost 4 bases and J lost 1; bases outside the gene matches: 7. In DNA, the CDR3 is TGTGCCAGCAGCTATCTTGTGGACAGGGGGTCTGGGGCCAACGTCCTGACTTTC. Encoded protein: CASSYLVDRGSGANVLTF.

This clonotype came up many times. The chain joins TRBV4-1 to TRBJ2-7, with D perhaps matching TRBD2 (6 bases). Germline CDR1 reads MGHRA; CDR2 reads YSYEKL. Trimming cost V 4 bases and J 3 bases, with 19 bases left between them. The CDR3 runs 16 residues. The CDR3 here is CASSPRGGSGDYEQYF. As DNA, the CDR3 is TGCGCCAGCAGCCCGCGTGGGGGTAGCGGAGACTACGAGCAGTACTTC.

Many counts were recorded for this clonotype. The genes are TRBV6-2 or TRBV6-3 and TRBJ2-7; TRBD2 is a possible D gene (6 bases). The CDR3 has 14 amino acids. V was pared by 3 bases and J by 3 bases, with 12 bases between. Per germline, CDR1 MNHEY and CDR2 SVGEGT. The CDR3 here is CASSYVRERYEQYF. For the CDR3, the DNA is TGTGCCAGCAGTTATGTTCGGGAGCGCTACGAGCAGTACTTC.

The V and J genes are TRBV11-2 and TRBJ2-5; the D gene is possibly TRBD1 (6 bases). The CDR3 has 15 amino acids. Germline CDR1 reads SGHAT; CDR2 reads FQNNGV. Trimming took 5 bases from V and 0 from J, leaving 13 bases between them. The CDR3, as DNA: TGTGCCAGCAGCCGGGACACGGGGTACCAAGAGACCCAGTACTTC. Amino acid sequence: CASSRDTGYQETQYF.

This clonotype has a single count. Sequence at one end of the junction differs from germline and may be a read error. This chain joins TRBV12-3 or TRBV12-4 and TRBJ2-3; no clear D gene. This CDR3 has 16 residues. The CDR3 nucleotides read TGTGCCAGCAGTCTCCGGACCAGCGTGAGGCCAGATATGCAGTATTTT. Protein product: CASSLRTSVRPDMQYF.

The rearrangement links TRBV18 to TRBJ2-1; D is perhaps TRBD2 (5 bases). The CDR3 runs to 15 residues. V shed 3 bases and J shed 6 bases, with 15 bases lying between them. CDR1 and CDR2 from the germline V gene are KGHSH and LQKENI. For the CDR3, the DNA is TGTGCCAGCTCACCCTGGACCCGCGAGGGCAATGAGCAGTTCTTC. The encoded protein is CASSPWTREGNEQFF.

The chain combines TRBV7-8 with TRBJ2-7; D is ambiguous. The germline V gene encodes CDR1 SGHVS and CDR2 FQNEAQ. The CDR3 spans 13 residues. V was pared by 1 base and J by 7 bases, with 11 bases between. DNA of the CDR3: TGTGCCAGCAGCTTAGTCGGGCCGCGGGAGCAGTACTTC. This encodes CASSLVGPREQYF. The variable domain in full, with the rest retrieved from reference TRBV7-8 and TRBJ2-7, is GAGVSQSPRYKVAKRGQDVALRCDPISGHVSLFWYQQALGQGPEFLTYFQNEAQLDKSGLPSDRFFAERPEGSVSTLKIQRTQQEDSAVYLCASSLVGPREQYFGPGTRLTVT.

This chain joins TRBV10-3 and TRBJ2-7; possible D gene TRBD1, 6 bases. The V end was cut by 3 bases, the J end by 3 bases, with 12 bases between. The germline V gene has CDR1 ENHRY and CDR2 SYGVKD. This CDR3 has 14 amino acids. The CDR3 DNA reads TGTGCCATCAGTGATCCGACAGGAAACTACGAGCAGTACTTC. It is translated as CAISDPTGNYEQYF.